The 25 T cell receptor beta chains reported below all come from one sample, sequenced in a study of T-cell memory formation after mild COVID-19. TCRdb re-derived calls from the 5' RACE reads in MiXCR, one entry per CDR3 protein. This sample yields about 90,000 distinct CDR3 sequences, of which roughly an eighth are seen a single time; roughly a quarter belongs to the top ten. Sample: PBMCs or a T cell subset sorted from them (not recorded which). All receptors derive from an adult woman who had mild COVID-19 (a few samples of this study predate the infection). Cell type and time point are not known.

The sample holds a few counts of this clonotype. The gene calls are TRBV4-3 and TRBJ1-2; TRBD1 matches 9 bases. Germline CDR1 and CDR2: LGHNA and YSLEER. There are 16 residues in the CDR3. The V gene end was trimmed by 0 bases and the J gene end by 4 bases; junction bases not matched to a gene: 6. The CDR3 DNA follows: TGCGCCAGCAGCCAAGAGGAGACAGGGGGAGTCTATGGCTACACCTTC. Amino acids: CASSQEETGGVYGYTF.

Only a few counts were recorded for this clonotype. The chain combines TRBV7-2 with TRBJ2-3; no reliable D call. Germline V CDR1 and CDR2: SGHTA, FQGNSA. CDR3 length equals 15 residues. Trimming took 1 base from V and 2 from J, leaving 10 bases between them. CDR3 bases: TGTGCCAGCAGCTTAGGGGTAGCCTCCACAGATACGCAGTATTTT. Residues: CASSLGVASTDTQYF.

The table lists this clonotype with a few counts. This chain joins TRBV20-1 and TRBJ2-7, with 8 bases identical to TRBD2. This CDR3 contains 16 residues. Germline trimming cut 3 bases from V and 3 bases from J; bases unmatched to any gene: 13. Looked up from germline, CDR1 is DFQATT and CDR2 is SNEGSKA (reference sequence). CDR3 loop: CSAREIAGPRIYEQYF. The CDR3 DNA reads as TGCAGTGCTAGGGAAATAGCGGGACCCCGCATCTACGAGCAGTACTTC.

This clonotype was seen a few times. This chain links TRBV15 with TRBJ2-3, with 11 bases fitting TRBD2. The germline V gene encodes CDR1 LNHNV and CDR2 YYDKDF (reference sequence). Trimming removed 4 bases from V and 2 bases from J; junction bases left unmatched: 5. The CDR3 length is 16 residues. The CDR3 DNA reads TGTGCCACCAGCACCATAGCGGGAGGGCCCACAGATACGCAGTATTTT. This sequence encodes CATSTIAGGPTDTQYF.

This clonotype turned up a few times. The gene calls are TRBV27 and TRBJ2-1; possibly TRBD1 for D (8 bases). Germline V CDR1 and CDR2: MNHEY, SMNVEV (reference sequence). Trimming removed 5 bases at V and 5 bases at J, with 19 bases between. The CDR3 is 16 residues long. The CDR3 coding sequence is TGTGCCAGCAGTCTACATCCCACAGGGGGGGACAATGAGCAGTTCTTC. Amino acid sequence: CASSLHPTGGDNEQFF.

The chain has TRBV30 and TRBJ2-1; D is possibly TRBD1 or TRBD2 (5 bases each). CDR3 size: 15 residues. V dropped 3 bases and J dropped 0 bases, with 12 bases sitting between them. Germline V gene data show CDR1 as GTSNPN and CDR2 as SVGIG (reference sequence). The CDR3 DNA reads as TGTGCCTGGAGGGGACGGTCTCGCTCCTACAATGAGCAGTTCTTC. It encodes CAWRGRSRSYNEQFF.

The chain recombines TRBV16 with TRBJ1-5, with D maybe TRBD1 (5 bases). This CDR3 has 13 amino acids. Trimming removed 0 bases at V and 9 bases at J, with 9 bases between. The V gene's germline CDR1 is KGHSY and CDR2 FQNENV. The CDR3 sequence: CASSQSAGGPQHF. As DNA, the CDR3 is TGTGCCAGCAGCCAATCGGCGGGGGGGCCCCAGCATTTT.

There are many counts of this clonotype. The chain recombines TRBV7-9 with TRBJ2-7; tentative D call: TRBD2 (6 bases). Germline V gene lookup returns CDR1 SEHNR and CDR2 FQNEAQ (reference sequence). This CDR3 is 14 amino acids long. Trimming removed 10 bases from V and 2 bases from J, with 18 bases in between. The CDR3 region is CAIQPRDSTYEQYF. The CDR3, as DNA: TGTGCCATCCAACCTAGGGACTCAACCTACGAGCAGTACTTC.

This rearrangement joins TRBV12-3 or TRBV12-4 to TRBJ2-7; D is ambiguous. The CDR3 sequence is 12 residues long. Deletions cut 5 bases from V and 4 bases from J, with 9 bases between. The DNA for the CDR3 is TGTGCCAGCAGTGAGATCGGGTACGAGCAGTACTTC. Translating gives CASSEIGYEQYF.

This clonotype was counted only a few times. The gene calls are TRBV12-3 or TRBV12-4 and TRBJ2-3; D is unclear. The CDR3 has 13 amino acids. Trimming cost V 2 bases and J 1 base, with 4 bases left between them. CDR3 protein: CASSLWGTDTQYF. In DNA form, the CDR3 reads TGTGCCAGCAGTTTATGGGGCACAGATACGCAGTATTTT.

The chain combines TRBV7-9 with TRBJ1-4; D perhaps matches TRBD1 (6 bases). The CDR3 runs 13 residues. Germline CDR1 SEHNR, CDR2 FQNEAQ (reference sequence). Trimming took off 7 bases at V and 6 bases at J, with 12 bases between the two ends. CDR3 region: CASKQGEHEKLFF. As DNA, the CDR3 is TGTGCCAGCAAACAGGGCGAGCATGAAAAACTGTTTTTT.

This clonotype has more than one count but fewer than ten. V is TRBV4-1 and J is TRBJ2-3; TRBD2 matches at 13 bases. Trimming at V came to 4 bases and at J to 6 bases, leaving 4 bases not matched to a gene. Germline V gene lookup returns CDR1 MGHRA and CDR2 YSYEKL. The CDR3 runs to 15 residues. The CDR3 DNA reads TGCGCCAGCAGCCGGACTAGCGGGGGAGGGGATACGCAGTATTTT. Its protein is CASSRTSGGGDTQYF.

This sequence joins TRBV3-1 and TRBJ2-7, with a tentative D call TRBD1 (5 bases). Germline-derived CDR1 and CDR2 are LGHDT and YNNKEL (reference sequence). The V gene lost 3 bases and the J gene lost 3 bases, with 9 bases spanning the gap. This CDR3 region has 13 residues. The CDR3 sequence: CASSHRDDYEQYF. The CDR3 DNA sequence: TGTGCCAGCAGCCACAGGGATGACTACGAGCAGTACTTC.

The genes are TRBV7-8 and TRBJ2-1, with a tentative D call TRBD1 (5 bases). Trimming removed 0 bases at V and 4 bases at J, with 13 bases between. This CDR3 has 16 residues. CDR1 is SGHVS and CDR2 is FQNEAQ in the germline V gene. The CDR3 reads CASSLATRVPYNEQFF. In nucleotides, the CDR3 is TGTGCCAGCAGCTTAGCGACCAGGGTCCCATACAATGAGCAGTTCTTC.

CDR3 region: CASSYSTDGNTIYF. For the CDR3, the DNA is TGTGCCAGCAGTTACTCGACAGATGGAAACACCATATATTTT. This sequence joins TRBV6-5 and TRBJ1-3; tentative D call: TRBD1 (5 bases). The CDR3 is made up of 14 amino acids. Germline assignment: CDR1 MNHEY and CDR2 SVGAGI. The V gene lost 0 bases and the J gene lost 3 bases, with 6 bases spanning the gap.

This clonotype was detected only a few times. The gene calls are TRBV2 and TRBJ2-7, with D unresolved. The germline V gene encodes CDR1 SNHLY and CDR2 FYNNEI. V was cut by 3 bases and J by 1 base, with 13 bases left in between. The CDR3 totals 15 residues. In nucleotides, the CDR3 is TGTGCCAGCAGTGACACGGGTATAGGGTCCTACGAGCAGTACTTC. It codes for CASSDTGIGSYEQYF.

This clonotype was counted only a few times. The CDR3 region is CSVVGDTQYF. In DNA, the CDR3 is TGCAGCGTTGTCGGTGATACGCAGTATTTT. The chain is built from TRBV29-1 and TRBJ2-3, with D uncertain. The V gene lost 4 bases and the J gene lost 6 bases, with 5 bases spanning the gap. The CDR3 has 10 residues. CDR1 SQVTM and CDR2 ANQGSEA come from the germline V gene.

The chain couples TRBV4-1 to TRBJ2-7; no definite D call. The germline V and J ends were trimmed by 1 base and 3 bases, with 10 bases remaining between them. Germline V gene data show CDR1 as MGHRA and CDR2 as YSYEKL. The CDR3 extends over 14 amino acids. The CDR3 DNA follows: TGCGCCAGCAGCCAAGGTAGGGCAAGCTACGAGCAGTACTTC. It encodes CASSQGRASYEQYF.

This clonotype has just a few counts. The V and J genes are TRBV27 and TRBJ2-5, with TRBD1 as a possible D gene (9 bases). V was clipped by 3 bases and J by 1 base, with 15 bases between them. The CDR3 is 16 residues long. The V gene's germline CDR1 is MNHEY and CDR2 SMNVEV (reference sequence). The CDR3 DNA reads as TGTGCCAGCAGTTTTAGCGGGACAGGGTTCCAAGAGACCCAGTACTTC. The encoded protein is CASSFSGTGFQETQYF.

V is TRBV6-1 and J is TRBJ1-1; D might be TRBD1 (6 bases). The V end lost 10 bases, the J end lost 6 bases, and 18 bases lay between the germline ends. CDR1 and CDR2 (germline): MNHNS, SASEGT. The CDR3 loop spans 13 amino acids. Here the CDR3 DNA reads TGTGCCACCCTCGTCCCCAGGGGCCCTGAAGCTTTCTTT. It is translated as CATLVPRGPEAFF.

This clonotype occurred many times. The rearrangement links TRBV12-3 or TRBV12-4 to TRBJ2-5; 8 bases are a match to TRBD2. This CDR3 spans 18 amino acids. Unmatched junction bases numbered 15, after V lost 5 bases and J lost 1 base. CDR3 sequence (DNA): TGTGCCAGCAGTCTTTATTCTTCGACTAGCGTGGTCCAAGAGACCCAGTACTTC. It codes for CASSLYSSTSVVQETQYF.

This clonotype was counted many times. The J gene is TRBJ2-7, the V gene TRBV27; a possible D gene is TRBD2 (5 bases). Looked up from germline, CDR1 is MNHEY and CDR2 is SMNVEV (reference sequence). The CDR3 has 14 residues. The V end was cut by 3 bases, the J end by 3 bases, with 12 bases between. The CDR3 DNA reads as TGTGCCAGCAGTTTCACGGGGTTTGACTACGAGCAGTACTTC. Amino acids: CASSFTGFDYEQYF.

This clonotype was detected a few times. The chain joins TRBV2 to TRBJ2-5; D call uncertain. Germline CDR1 is SNHLY and CDR2 is FYNNEI. Trimming pared 6 bases from V and 5 bases from J, leaving 10 bases between. The CDR3 sequence is 12 residues long. CDR3 in amino acids: CASRRLQETQYF. The CDR3 DNA sequence: TGTGCCAGCAGACGCCTCCAGGAGACCCAGTACTTC.

This clonotype turned up a few times. The DNA for the CDR3 is TGCGCCAGCAGCCAAGGTACAGCGGGGCCCTATGGCTACACCTTC. This gives the protein CASSQGTAGPYGYTF. The gene calls are TRBV4-3 and TRBJ1-2; tentative D call: TRBD1 (5 bases). Trimming removed 1 base at V and 4 bases at J, with 13 bases between. The CDR3 sequence is 15 residues long. Germline V gene lookup returns CDR1 LGHNA and CDR2 YSLEER.

This clonotype was seen a handful of times. This chain connects TRBV12-3 or TRBV12-4 to TRBJ2-7; 9 nucleotides align to TRBD1. CDR3 length equals 13 residues. The trim removed 8 bases at V and 2 bases at J, leaving 4 bases unmatched. CDR3 protein: CASSYRGPYEQYF. In nucleotides, the CDR3 is TGTGCCAGCTCTTACAGGGGGCCCTACGAGCAGTACTTC.